This T cell receptor beta chain is from a study of human T cells and chemical hapten exposure. This clonotype showed up many times. Time point denoted: patch test 2, 6 weeks after DPC sensitization. Treatment meaning: therapeutic diphenylcyclopropenone sensitization with weekly scalp DPC. TCRdb independently ran MiXCR on the RACE reads; one entry per CDR3 protein. Seen here are approximately 350,000 distinct CDR3 sequences, about 6.9% observed once, and the top ten hold over 5.5%. This CDR3 spans 11 amino acids. V was shortened by 4 bases and J by 9 bases, with 9 bases between the two germline ends. Looked up from germline, CDR1 is MNHEY and CDR2 is SVGAGI.

The TCR sequence derives from a woman younger than 30 with alopecia areata. Some clones in this sample may be carry-over from other donors' samples. The rearrangement joins TRBV6-5 to TRBJ1-1; D unresolved. This sample comprised whole blood, obtained in connection with sensitization to the hapten diphenylcyclopropenone (DPC). The CDR3 coding sequence is TGTGCCAGCAGTTCCGACCAAAAAGCTTTCTTT. Translated: CASSSDQKAFF.